One TCR beta chain is described in this entry. The specificity of this receptor is unknown. Per-base qualities were not stored, and no clone one base away is much larger. The cohort was made up of approximately 670 healthy bone marrow donors. Cohort members were all nominally healthy when sampled, although unrecorded immune exposures were likely present. The donor tested CMV seronegative and was one of the 352 seronegative cohort members. A peripheral blood sample was collected from each donor, and TCR beta sequencing was performed on peripheral blood mononuclear cells. The Qiagen DNeasy Blood Extraction Kit was used to extract genomic DNA from the blood cell samples. Measured from the cysteine to the phenylalanine, the CDR3 is 13 residues long. The CDR3 DNA has 39 bases and is translated from base 1. Trimming removed 4 bases from V and 5 bases from J; the gene matches leave 7 bases unexplained. The germline V gene encodes CDR1 SQVTM and CDR2 ANQGSEA.

The data are from a study of cytomegalovirus exposure and HLA in healthy donors (dated 2017 in TCRdb). In terms of the full investigation: According to an earlier analysis of 550 to 700 of the donors, some 180 million T cells yielded 117 million unique TCR beta sequences and about 300 Gb of sequence data. Genome-wide SNP genotypes for about 60% of the 666 donors were used in a later genetic analysis, which treated that subset as a discovery cohort. To predict cytomegalovirus infection status, the study brought together high-throughput TCR immunosequencing, statistical association of individual TCRs with disease status, and machine learning. The T cell repertoires of 670 or so subjects were profiled by immunosequencing and related to cytomegalovirus serostatus. Of the approximately 400 genotyped donors, approximately 83% fell in the genetic ancestry cluster associated with self-reported Caucasian donors. Along with the approximately 670-subject first cohort, a separate validation cohort of over a hundred different subjects was used. In the later analysis, no new phenotypic data were used to find candidate immune exposures; instead, reliance was placed on TCR beta sequences and their occurrence across donors. Donor age, sex, ethnicity and CMV serostatus were compiled alongside the repertoire data. All discovery cohort repertoires had been generated on a single sequencing platform. The number of donors typed differed by locus, with about 620-630 for A, B, C, DRB1 and DQB1, roughly 520 for DQA1, 600 to 610 for DPA1, and over 400 for DPB1. Five DR-DQ haplotypes were treated as single units for association and clustering because of strong linkage in the cohort. Class I and class II HLA loci were covered by the typing at four-digit resolution. An early release that covered 640 HLA-typed donors contained 250 to 350 gigabases of sequencing data and 85 million to 100 million unique TCR sequences. An earlier analysis of fewer than 750 of the donors used high-throughput TCR beta sequencing to judge whether each TCR beta V gene segment behaved as functional or pseudogenic. Across under 500 genotyped donors of the cohort, an average of roughly 250,000 unique TCR beta nucleotide sequences per donor were sequenced, and 15% to 20% of those sequences were non-productive. In a later analysis, previously published TCR beta repertoires from 550 to 700 donors were re-analyzed and high-resolution HLA genotyping was added so that TCR occurrence patterns could be studied. The study was designed to test whether signatures of past pathogen exposure could be identified by cataloging public T cell receptors.

The library was produced with the immunoSEQ multiplex PCR assay. For the multiplex PCR, a mixture combining 60 forward primers for TCR Vbeta segments and 13 reverse primers for TCR Jbeta segments was used. The CDR3 region of rearranged TCR beta genes was amplified from genomic DNA by a multiplex PCR assay. The Illumina HiSeq System was used to sequence the amplified TCR beta libraries as 87-base-pair reads. The paper's processing steps were these. In a later analysis, some 80 million unique TCR beta chains were counted across the roughly 670 repertoires, and about 10 million of these chains were shared by at least two donors. Raw reads were error-corrected and collapsed into unique sequences with a nearest-neighbor algorithm that merged closely related sequences to remove PCR and sequencing errors. CDR3 sequences were aligned to IMGT reference sequences to assign V, D and J gene segments. For a sequence to be retained, a match of at least six nucleotides to both a V gene segment and a J gene segment was required. Rearrangements were classified as productive when the CDR3 lacked stop codons and remained in frame with V and J, and all other rearrangements were classified as non-productive. Following IMGT convention, CDR3 was defined as the stretch from the second conserved V-encoded cysteine up to the conserved J-encoded phenylalanine. Sequences without an unambiguous match to a single V gene segment were excluded from the earlier analysis of over 500 of the donors. An earlier analysis of around 600 of the donors classified V segments as functional when productive rearrangements were above 56.7% and as segregating when the standard deviation between donors was above 5%. A statistical classification framework was built to diagnose cytomegalovirus status from the catalog of TCR beta chain sequences. In a later analysis, V and J genes were assigned by comparing TCR nucleotide sequences against IMGT/GENE-DB human TR gene sequences. The TCRdist pipeline was used in a later analysis to assign CDR3 sequences and most-parsimonious VDJ recombination scenarios. A later analysis defined each TCR beta chain by its CDR3 amino acid sequence plus V-gene family, and excluded reads lacking a unique V-gene family. To address suspected cross-contamination and a sequencing artifact, a later analysis removed approximately 600 highly shared, low-generation-probability nucleotide sequences. For each public chain, a later analysis derived a clonal expansion index from normalized ranks of inferred template counts within each repertoire. Generation probabilities in a later analysis came from a VDJ recombination model fitted to out-of-frame rearrangements, and those results were checked against IGoR. In a later analysis, TCR-TCR, TCR-HLA and TCR-CMV co-occurrence was scored with hypergeometric tests, and a repertoire-size bias correction was applied to TCR pairs. To estimate false discovery rates, a later analysis permuted the HLA or CMV assignments 20 times. In a later analysis, co-occurring TCRs were grouped with DBSCAN, and TCRdist sequence similarity was added when clustering was performed within HLA-allele-positive subsets. Repertoires with fewer than 30,000 or more than 120,000 public chains, plus five repertoires with anomalous nucleotide sharing, were excluded from co-occurrence clustering. This is the immuneACCESS table as TCRdb keeps it, with only in-frame sequences that have V and J called. A part of the clones is gone; compared with another copy, unresolved V genes explain less than half, and the rest is unexplained. V, J and clone size derive from that table, while D and trimming were established from the DNA sequence. The sample yields roughly 150,000 clones; around 80% were counted once. The ten largest clones represent less than 1.5% of the sample.

Points the paper makes about the study in general: HLA typing was unavailable for some donors at each locus, so association tests used only the typed subset. The classifier was reported to diagnose cytomegalovirus status with high specificity and sensitivity in both the original cohort and the validation cohort. A further reported finding was that TCR beta sequences accurately predicted the HLA-A and HLA-B alleles for most subjects in the first cohort. Across donors, most TCR sequences were observed very rarely, whereas some public TCRs were present in many individuals. An earlier analysis of 587 of the donors showed that most TCR beta V segments appeared in productive rearrangements either about 90% or about 30% of the time, which broadly matched IMGT annotations. The authors suggested that the approach could potentially be generalized to other disease states and immunological phenotypes. A later analysis found that most CMV-associated TCR beta chains appeared HLA-restricted, with HLA associations seemingly driven largely by CMV exposure. Some IMGT-functional V segments, including TRBV6-2 and TRBV6-3, could not be told apart with the 87-base-pair reads, so those segments were excluded. Immune exposure information for the cohort was limited to CMV serostatus. In a later analysis, some 18,000 TCR beta sequences were associated with specific HLA alleles at a false discovery rate of 0.05. When HLA alleles, especially DR and DQ, strongly co-occurred, TCR associations were difficult to assign to individual alleles. In vitro tests confirmed that a few of the cytomegalovirus-associated TCR beta chains recognize cytomegalovirus antigens. In a later analysis, the rate of TCR association differed among HLA loci, with DRB1 alleles having the most associated TCRs and HLA-C alleles having the fewest. In a later genetic analysis, a missense DCLRE1C variant was associated with V-gene and J-gene trimming of TCR beta chains, and the association was replicated in an independent cohort. Several of the top co-occurrence clusters appeared to be linked to parvovirus B19, influenza, CMV and Epstein-Barr virus, according to a later analysis. Roughly 17 rarely observed V segments, including chromosome 9 orphons, were excluded from the earlier analysis of approximately 500 of the donors because counts were too low. The study gave a list of about 170 TCR beta chains associated with cytomegalovirus. Roughly uniform sequencing depth across donors was assumed in presence/absence analyses, although this assumption may not hold. In this cohort, only TCR beta chains were sequenced, and detectable features were limited by the absence of alpha or paired-chain data. In a later genetic analysis, fewer N-insertions in productive TCRs were reported among donors in an Asian-associated ancestry cluster than the approximately 630-donor mean. Correlated functional status among segregating V segments might reflect linkage disequilibrium, but an unknown experimental factor could not be ruled out. The sequencing pipeline was judged likely to have produced a cluster of highly shared sequence variants as a technical artifact. Compared with equally common non-associated chains, HLA-associated TCR beta chains in a later analysis were more clonally expanded and had lower generation probabilities.

Specimen: PBMCs. Rearrangement joined TRBV29-1 to TRBJ2-7; 8 bases in the junction line up with TRBD1. The TCR originated in a female donor in good health and CMV-seronegative. The DNA sequence is given as TGCAGCGTTGTTCCCAGGGGGCGGAACGAGCAGTACTTC. Its protein product is CSVVPRGRNEQYF.